The 21 T cell receptor beta chains below come from one sample, sequenced in a study of glioma-infiltrating T cells (dated by TCRdb to the mid-2010s). TCRdb shows the sequencer as Illumina MiSeq. TCR alpha and beta CDR3 regions were amplified with the iRepertoire nested amplicon-rescue multiplex PCR (arm-PCR) platform from RNA. The public reads were quality trimmed at Q25 with fastp and then assembled into clones with MiXCR by TCRdb, keeping productive beta chains. Duplicate CDR3 protein sequences are folded into a single record with the most common DNA and genes. This sample comprises approximately 120,000 distinct CDR3 sequences, approximately 25% of them detected only once. Around 15% of the sample goes to the ten largest clones. Sequencing was carried out using glioma tissue, nonneoplastic brain tissue, or PBMCs (not recorded which). All receptors come from a human donor with low-grade glioma or glioblastoma, undergoing nonglioma brain surgery, or in good health (not recorded which).

This clonotype was recorded at least ten times. The chain links TRBV6-1 to TRBJ2-5, with D unresolved. Between the trimmed V and J ends, which lost 6 bases and 2 bases, there was a span of 4 bases. The CDR3 totals 11 residues. Germline CDR1 is MNHNS and CDR2 is SASEGT. CDR3 sequence reads: CASRQQETQYF. The DNA of the CDR3 is TGTGCCAGCAGACAACAAGAGACCCAGTACTTC.

Points on this clonotype: At one boundary the junction diverges from the germline segment, which might be a read error. The chain employs TRBV6-6 and TRBJ2-1, with 9 nucleotides matching TRBD2. CDR1 is MNHNY, CDR2 SVGAGI, per germline (reference sequence). This CDR3 region has 17 residues. The CDR3 spells CASSPSSGKSSYSEQFF. The CDR3 DNA reads TGTGCCAGCAGTCCCTCTAGCGGGAAGAGCTCCTACAGTGAGCAGTTCTTC.

This clonotype was picked up a small number of times. The chain employs TRBV12-5 and TRBJ2-5; TRBD1 matches at 8 bases. CDR1 is LGHNT, CDR2 FRNRAP, per germline. There are 16 residues in the CDR3. The ends lost 6 bases at V and 2 bases at J; junction bases unmatched: 11. CDR3 loop: CASGPDRVPYQETQYF. For the CDR3, the DNA is TGTGCTAGTGGCCCGGACAGGGTCCCGTATCAAGAGACCCAGTACTTC.

This clonotype was seen a handful of times. The chain has TRBV29-1 and TRBJ2-1; TRBD1 is a possible D gene (5 bases). The V end lost 0 bases, the J end lost 10 bases, and 10 bases lay between the germline ends. CDR3 length: 12 residues. CDR1 and CDR2 (germline): SQVTM, ANQGSEA. The CDR3 region is CSVEDRTREQFF. DNA for the CDR3: TGCAGCGTTGAAGATCGGACAAGGGAGCAGTTCTTC.

The V and J genes are TRBV29-1 and TRBJ2-3; the D call may be TRBD1 or TRBD2 (5 bases each). Deletions cut 5 bases from V and 4 bases from J, with 16 bases between. Germline V lookup: CDR1 SQVTM, CDR2 ANQGSEA. The CDR3 extends over 14 amino acids. The DNA of the CDR3 is TGCAGCGTTCCGAGGCCCGGGGCCTCAGATACGCAGTATTTT. Protein sequence: CSVPRPGASDTQYF.

This clonotype was seen at least ten times. V and J are TRBV7-9 and TRBJ2-1; the D gene could be TRBD1 or TRBD2 (5 bases each). From germline, CDR1 is SEHNR and CDR2 FQNEAQ (reference sequence). The germline V and J ends were trimmed by 5 bases and 0 bases, with 11 bases remaining between them. This CDR3 has 15 residues. The CDR3: CASSPWGSSYNEQFF. The CDR3 DNA sequence: TGTGCCAGCAGCCCATGGGGGAGCTCCTACAATGAGCAGTTCTTC.

With respect to this clonotype: A much larger clone lies a single base off, so this may be a read error. This chain uses TRBV5-1 with TRBJ1-2; a weak D match, TRBD1 (5 bases). V was shortened by 2 bases and J by 4 bases, with 18 bases between the two germline ends. This CDR3 region has 16 residues. CDR1 is SGHRS and CDR2 is YFSETQ in the germline V gene. The CDR3 loop is CASSFGDSHPSYGYTF. CDR3 in DNA: TGCGCCAGCAGCTTTGGAGACAGCCACCCGAGCTATGGCTACACCTTC.

This clonotype was picked up many times. This chain connects TRBV10-3 to TRBJ2-7, with D possibly TRBD2 on 6 matching bases. Looked up from germline, CDR1 is ENHRY and CDR2 is SYGVKD. The length of the CDR3 is 13 residues. V lost 7 bases and J lost 3, with 13 bases in between. The CDR3 sequence is CAITPEGHYEQYF. Here the CDR3 DNA reads TGTGCCATCACCCCGGAGGGGCACTACGAGCAGTACTTC.

For this clonotype: Possible read error: a much larger clone is one base away. J is TRBJ2-1 and V is TRBV7-2; 9 bases agree with TRBD1. The CDR3 covers 16 residues. Germline-derived CDR1 and CDR2 are SGHTA and FQGNSA. In DNA form, the CDR3 reads TGTGCCAGCAGCTTCCCGGGACAGGGAGTCCTCAATGGGCAGTTCTTC. It translates to CASSFPGQGVLNGQFF.

A remark on this clonotype: This could be a read error, since a much larger clone is one nucleotide away. This chain connects TRBV2 to TRBJ1-2, with D hard to call. With 7 bases removed from V and 3 bases from J, the gap between germline ends came to 9 bases. This CDR3 contains 12 residues. Germline V gene sequence: CDR1 SNHLY, CDR2 FYNNEI. CDR3 bases: TGTGCCAGCAAGCAGGTCGACTATGGCTACACCTTC. Amino acids: CASKQVDYGYTF.

In its sample, this clonotype was seen many times. The chain has TRBV5-5 and TRBJ2-3, with 8 bases that match TRBD1. The CDR3 is 12 residues long. The germline V gene encodes CDR1 SGHKS and CDR2 YYEKEE (reference sequence). V lost 5 bases and J lost 5; bases outside the gene matches: 1. CDR3 sequence (DNA): TGTGCCAGCAGAACAGGGGGAGATACGCAGTATTTT. Translated, it gives CASRTGGDTQYF.

Concerning this clonotype: At one end the junction does not follow the germline gene, possibly because of a read error. V gene TRBV4-3 combines with J gene TRBJ1-2, with D unclear. The CDR3 covers 16 residues. The germline V gene encodes CDR1 LGHNA and CDR2 YSLEER. DNA for the CDR3: TGCGCCAGCAGCCAAGACGGCAGCATCCCCAACTACGGCTACAACTTC. Its translation: CASSQDGSIPNYGYNF.

This clonotype was seen many times. The V gene is TRBV7-2, the J gene TRBJ1-2; no reliable D call. The CDR3 is 12 residues long. The V gene's germline CDR1 is SGHTA and CDR2 FQGNSA. Trimming stripped 2 bases from V and 7 bases from J, with 8 bases between. The CDR3 DNA sequence: TGTGCCAGCAGCTTAACAAGGTCTGGCTACACCTTC. Encoded protein: CASSLTRSGYTF.

This clonotype has ten or more counts. The chain has TRBV7-2 and TRBJ2-3; 9 bases agree with TRBD2. Germline-derived CDR1 and CDR2 are SGHTA and FQGNSA. CDR3 length equals 16 residues. V dropped 1 base and J dropped 1; count of bases not matched to a gene: 3. CDR3 sequence reads: CASSLGGRAGTDTQYF. The CDR3 DNA sequence: TGTGCCAGCAGCTTAGGCGGGAGGGCCGGCACAGATACGCAGTATTTT.

This clonotype was recorded at least ten times. This rearrangement joins TRBV6-1 to TRBJ2-7; D not resolved. The V end was cut by 5 bases, the J end by 4 bases, with 12 bases between. CDR1 is MNHNS and CDR2 is SASEGT in the germline V gene. This CDR3 region has 13 residues. CDR3 DNA sequence: TGTGCCAGCAGTTATGAGGACGGTTACGAGCAGTACTTC. Translated, it gives CASSYEDGYEQYF.

Turning to this clonotype: A much larger clone differs by one base, so this may be a read error. The rearrangement uses TRBV2 and TRBJ1-2; perhaps TRBD1 as D (5 bases). This CDR3 region has 14 residues. The V gene's germline CDR1 is SNHLY and CDR2 FYNNEI. Trimming cost V 4 bases and J 6 bases, with 15 bases left between them. CDR3 sequence (DNA): TGTGCCAGCAGTGTGGTAGGACAAGCGGATGGCTACACCTTC. Protein product: CASSVVGQADGYTF.

About this clonotype itself: Sequence at one end of the junction differs from germline and may be a read error. The gene calls are TRBV4-1 and TRBJ2-6, with D possibly TRBD1 on 6 matching bases. Germline V gives CDR1 MGHRA, CDR2 YSYEKL. The CDR3 is 16 amino acids. CDR3 sequence (DNA): TGCGCCAGCGGCCAGGATGCAGGGGCTGGGGCCAACGTCCTGACTTTC. Translation: CASGQDAGAGANVLTF.

This clonotype was detected a few times. This sequence may be a read error, since a much larger clone differs from it by one base. The rearrangement uses TRBV6-2 or TRBV6-3 and TRBJ1-2; D unresolved. The CDR3 has 14 amino acids. Per the germline V gene, CDR1 is MNHEY and CDR2 is SVGEGT. V was clipped by 0 bases and J by 4 bases, with 9 bases between them. The CDR3 loop is CASSYSKGSYGYTF. The CDR3 DNA reads TGTGCCAGCAGTTACTCAAAGGGAAGCTATGGCTACACCTTC.

This clonotype was detected ten times or more. This chain connects TRBV4-1 to TRBJ2-1; 8 nucleotides align to TRBD2. The germline CDR1 and CDR2 sequences are MGHRA and YSYEKL. CDR3 length: 16 residues. Trimming cost V 2 bases and J 9 bases; bases outside gene matches: 12. CDR3 sequence reads: CASSQLPGTSQFEQFF. CDR3 bases: TGCGCCAGCAGCCAACTTCCCGGGACTAGTCAATTTGAGCAGTTCTTC.

The rearrangement links TRBV29-1 to TRBJ2-1; D is possibly TRBD1 or TRBD2 (5 bases each). The CDR3 runs 15 residues. The germline CDR1 and CDR2 sequences are SQVTM and ANQGSEA. V was clipped by 0 bases and J by 5 bases, with 14 bases between them. For the CDR3, the DNA is TGCAGCGTTGAAGAGGTGAGGGGCAATGACAATGAGCAGTTCTTC. Translated, it gives CSVEEVRGNDNEQFF.

The rearrangement uses TRBV5-5 and TRBJ2-7; 9 nucleotides align to TRBD1. The CDR3 has 16 residues. The germline CDR1 and CDR2 sequences are SGHKS and YYEKEE (reference sequence). With 4 bases clipped from V and 3 bases from J, the junction kept 11 bases outside the gene matches. The CDR3 coding sequence is TGTGCCAGCAGCCTTACTCCCAGGACAGGGGACTACGAGCAGTACTTC. Its translation is CASSLTPRTGDYEQYF.